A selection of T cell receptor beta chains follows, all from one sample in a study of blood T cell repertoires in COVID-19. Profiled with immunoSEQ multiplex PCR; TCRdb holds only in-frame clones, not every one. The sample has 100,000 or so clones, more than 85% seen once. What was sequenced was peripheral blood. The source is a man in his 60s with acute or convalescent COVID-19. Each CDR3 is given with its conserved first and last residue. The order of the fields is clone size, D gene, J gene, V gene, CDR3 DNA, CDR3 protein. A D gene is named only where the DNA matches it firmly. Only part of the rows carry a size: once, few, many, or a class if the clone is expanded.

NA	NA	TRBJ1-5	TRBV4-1	TGCGCCAGCAGCCAAGATCGAGGAGTTACAGGGTTTCATCAGCCCCAGCATTTT	CASSQDRGVTGFHQPQHF
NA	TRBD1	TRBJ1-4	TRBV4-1	TGCGCCAGCAGCCGAGGAAGGACAGGACCAAATGAAAAACTGTTTTTT	CASSRGRTGPNEKLFF
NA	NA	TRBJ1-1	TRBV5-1	TGCGCCAGCAGCCCTAGACTTACCATGAACACTGAAGCTTTCTTT	CASSPRLTMNTEAFF
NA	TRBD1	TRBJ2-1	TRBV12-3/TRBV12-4	TGTGCCAGCAGGCGGGGACAGGTGGTGCAGTTCTTC	CASRRGQVVQFF
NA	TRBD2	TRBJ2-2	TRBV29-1	TGCAGTGCTGATAAGAGCGGGAGGGGCACCGGGGAGCTGTTTTTT	CSADKSGRGTGELFF
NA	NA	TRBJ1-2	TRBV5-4	TGTGCCAGCAGCCCCGGCAGGAACTATGGCTACACCTTC	CASSPGRNYGYTF
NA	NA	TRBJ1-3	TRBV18	TGTGCCAGCTCACAAATTCCCGTTGACACCTTCAGCTCTGGAAACACCATATATTTT	CASSQIPVDTFSSGNTIYF
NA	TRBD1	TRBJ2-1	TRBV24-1	TGTGCCACCAGTGATTCGGACAGGGAGTTTGGTGAGCAGTTCTTC	CATSDSDREFGEQFF
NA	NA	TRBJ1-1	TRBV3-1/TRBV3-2	TGTGCCAGCAGCCAAGATATTGCCAGTCTGAACACTGAAGCTTTCTTT	CASSQDIASLNTEAFF
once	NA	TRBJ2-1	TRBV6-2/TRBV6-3	TGTGCCAGCAGTTACGCAGGACTCAACCCTTTGTACAATGAGCAGTTCTTC	CASSYAGLNPLYNEQFF
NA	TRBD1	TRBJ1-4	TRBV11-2	TGTGCCAGCAGCCAGGGCAGGGGGCGGGATGAAAAACTGTTTTTT	CASSQGRGRDEKLFF
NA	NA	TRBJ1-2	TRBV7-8	TGTGCCAGCAGCTTACGCCCCCCGGGGGGCAGCGATGGCTACACCTTC	CASSLRPPGGSDGYTF
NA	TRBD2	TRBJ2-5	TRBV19	TGTGCCAGTAGTTCCGGGGGAGCGGGATTCGGAGAGACCCAGTACTTC	CASSSGGAGFGETQYF
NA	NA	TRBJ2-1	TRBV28	TGTGCCAGCAGTTTGGTAGGGGGCAATGAGCAGTTCTTC	CASSLVGGNEQFF
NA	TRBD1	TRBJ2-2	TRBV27	TGTGCCAGCAGCCAATTGGGACAGTCGAACACCGGGGAGCTGTTTTTT	CASSQLGQSNTGELFF
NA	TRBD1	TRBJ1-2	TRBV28	TGTGCCAGCACGGACAGGGACTATGGCTACACCTTC	CASTDRDYGYTF
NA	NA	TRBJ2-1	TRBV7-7	TGTGCTAGCAGCTTAGTACAGGGGACTGGTGAGCAGTTCTTC	CASSLVQGTGEQFF
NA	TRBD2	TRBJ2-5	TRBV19	TGTGCCAGTAGTGGCGGGAGGGCCTGGAGACAAGAGACCCAGTACTTC	CASSGGRAWRQETQYF
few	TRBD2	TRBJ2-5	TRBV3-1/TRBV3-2	TGTGCCAGCAGCCCCTGGGCGGGAGGGAACCAAGAGACCCAGTACTTC	CASSPWAGGNQETQYF
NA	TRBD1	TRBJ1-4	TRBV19	TGTGCCAGTAGTCCCGGACAGGGTGGGGATGAAAAACTGTTTTTT	CASSPGQGGDEKLFF
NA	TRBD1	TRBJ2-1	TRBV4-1	TGCGCCAGCAGCCAAGAGGGACAGGGGTTCGCCTACAATGAGCAGTTCTTC	CASSQEGQGFAYNEQFF
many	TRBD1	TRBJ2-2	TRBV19	TGTGCCAGTAGTTTGGACAGGGTGTTCTCCGGGGAGCTGTTTTTT	CASSLDRVFSGELFF
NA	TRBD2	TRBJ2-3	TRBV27	TGTGCCAGCACCCGGTGGCTAGCGGGAGGGTACACAGATACGCAGTATTTT	CASTRWLAGGYTDTQYF
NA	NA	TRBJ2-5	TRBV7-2	TGTGCCAGCAGCCCTCGGACGGAGGGAGAGACCCAGTACTTC	CASSPRTEGETQYF
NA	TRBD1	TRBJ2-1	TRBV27	TGTGCCAGCAGTTTAGGGAGGGACAGGGGCAGGACAGGGACGACAATCTCCTACAATGAGCAGTTCTTC	CASSLGRDRGRTGTTISYNEQFF
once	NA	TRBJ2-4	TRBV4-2	TGTGCCAGCAGCCATCCCCCCCTTCGGGGAGGAGCCAAAAACATTCAGTACTTC	CASSHPPLRGGAKNIQYF
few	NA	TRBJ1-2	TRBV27	TGTGCCAGCAGTTTACGCCCGACTGTCAGGGGAGTTGGCTACACCTTC	CASSLRPTVRGVGYTF
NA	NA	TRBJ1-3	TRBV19	TGTGCCAGTAGTACCCTACAGGGAAGCTCTGGAAACACCATATATTTT	CASSTLQGSSGNTIYF
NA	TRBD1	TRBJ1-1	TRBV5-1	TGCGCCAGCAGCCCGCGGGACAGTTCTGAAGCTTTCTTT	CASSPRDSSEAFF
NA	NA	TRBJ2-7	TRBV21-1	TGTGCCAGCAGCAAAGTGGGCAGGGTCGGCTACGAGCAGTACTTC	CASSKVGRVGYEQYF
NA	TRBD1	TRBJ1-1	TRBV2	TGTGCCAGCAGTCGACAGGGGAGGAACACTGAAGCTTTCTTT	CASSRQGRNTEAFF
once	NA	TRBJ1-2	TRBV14	TGTGCCAGCAGCCCCGGCGGAAACGGCTACACCTTC	CASSPGGNGYTF
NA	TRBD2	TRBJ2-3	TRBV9	TGTGCCAGCAGCGGAACTAGCGGGAGAAGTGATACGCAGTATTTT	CASSGTSGRSDTQYF
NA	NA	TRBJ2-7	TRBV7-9	TGTGCCAGCACCGAGAGCTCCTACGAGCAGTACTTC	CASTESSYEQYF
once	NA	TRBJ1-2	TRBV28	TGTGCCAGCAGATTGCGACAGGTTTCTCTCTATGGCTACACCTTC	CASRLRQVSLYGYTF
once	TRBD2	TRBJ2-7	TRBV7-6	TGTGCCAGCAGCTTGTTAGCGGGCTCCCTAGGGGAGCAGTACTTC	CASSLLAGSLGEQYF
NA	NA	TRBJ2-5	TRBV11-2	TGTGCCAGCAGCTTAGTTACAGGGCCGGAGACCCAGTACTTC	CASSLVTGPETQYF
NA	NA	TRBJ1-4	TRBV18	TGTGCCAGCTCACCATGGCAGGGCAGTGAAAAACTGTTTTTT	CASSPWQGSEKLFF
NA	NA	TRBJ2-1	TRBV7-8	TGTGCCAGCAGCGGATCGGGGGTGGTCTGGTACAATGAGCAGTTCTTC	CASSGSGVVWYNEQFF